Each of the 28 T cell receptor beta chains below was sequenced from the same sample in a study of T cell responses to AZD1222 COVID-19 vaccine. Repertoires were generated with immunoSEQ multiplex PCR, while TCRdb's copy carries only in-frame clones and drops some. The sample consists of tens of thousands of clones, around 90% of them appearing once. The sample here was peripheral blood, taken 28 days after the second AZD1222 dose. The receptors here all came from an adult who received the AZD1222 COVID-19 vaccine.

As regards this clone: In the same sample, other DNA sequences code for this CDR3. V gene TRBV9 combines with J gene TRBJ1-3; D gene uncertain. This CDR3 spans 13 amino acids. Germline V CDR1 and CDR2: SGDLS, YYNGEE. Trimming pared 1 base from V and 0 bases from J, leaving 2 bases between. Written as DNA, the CDR3 is TGTGCCAGCAGCGTATCCTCTGGAAACACCATATATTTT. Protein sequence: CASSVSSGNTIYF. Drawing the rest from reference TRBV9 and TRBJ1-3, the complete variable domain is DSGVTQTPKHLITATGQRVTLRCSPRSGDLSVYWYQQSLDQGLQFLIQYYNGEERAKGNILERFSAQQFPDLHSELNLSSLELGDSALYFCASSVSSGNTIYFGEGSWLTVV.

Here the CDR3 DNA reads TGTGCCAGCAGCTTAAACAGTGACGAGCAGTACTTC. It specifies CASSLNSDEQYF. The chain carries TRBV13 and TRBJ2-7, with unresolved D. V lost 2 bases to trimming and J lost 5 bases, with 7 bases between them. CDR1 and CDR2 (germline): PRHDT, FYEKMQ (reference sequence). The CDR3 loop spans 12 amino acids.

This clone was detected only once. The chain uses TRBV5-4 and TRBJ2-7; the match to TRBD2 covers 7 bases. The CDR3 is 17 residues long. Germline V gene lookup returns CDR1 SGHNT and CDR2 YYREEE (reference sequence). After removal of 4 bases from V and 6 bases from J, the junction contained 19 bases not matched to a gene. The CDR3 protein is CASSPMGGVMATGEQYF. The CDR3 nucleotides read TGTGCCAGCAGCCCCATGGGGGGGGTTATGGCTACGGGCGAGCAGTACTTC.

The chain has TRBV28 and TRBJ1-2, with 9 bases that match TRBD1. Germline loops: CDR1 MDHEN, CDR2 SYDVKM. With 8 bases clipped from V and 5 bases from J, the junction kept 18 bases outside the gene matches. The CDR3 is 17 amino acids. The CDR3 nucleotides read TGTGCCAGCCACTTTTATAAAGGGGGGGGGACAGGGTATGGCTACACCTTC. Translated, it gives CASHFYKGGGTGYGYTF.

The J gene is TRBJ2-3, the V gene TRBV7-9, with D perhaps given as TRBD1 or TRBD2 (5 bases each). Trimming took off 7 bases at V and 0 bases at J, with 17 bases between the two ends. CDR1 is SEHNR and CDR2 is FQNEAQ in the germline V gene (reference sequence). This CDR3 region has 16 residues. The CDR3 DNA sequence: TGTGCCAGCAACGGACCCGGGACCGCAAGCACAGATACGCAGTATTTT. Translating it yields CASNGPGTASTDTQYF.

This clone was recorded once. The chain employs TRBV6-2 or TRBV6-3 and TRBJ1-2, with D maybe TRBD1 (6 bases). Between the trimmed V and J ends, which lost 2 bases and 3 bases, there was a span of 19 bases. CDR3 length: 17 amino acids. Germline assignment: CDR1 MNHEY and CDR2 SVGEGT. CDR3 in amino acids: CASSYVPGANSDYGYTF. CDR3 nucleotides: TGTGCCAGCAGTTACGTTCCGGGGGCGAATTCTGACTATGGCTACACCTTC.

The chain links TRBV19 to TRBJ2-2; no clear D gene. CDR1 is LNHDA and CDR2 is SQIVND in the germline V gene (reference sequence). V shed 2 bases and J shed 3 bases, with 4 bases lying between them. This CDR3 has 13 residues. The CDR3 bases are TGTGCCAGTAGTATACAATACACCGGGGAGCTGTTTTTT. Protein sequence: CASSIQYTGELFF.

The genes are TRBV6-5 and TRBJ1-1; D may be TRBD1 (5 bases). The germline V gene encodes CDR1 MNHEY and CDR2 SVGAGI. The CDR3 has 12 amino acids. With 7 bases removed from V and 4 bases from J, the gap between germline ends came to 10 bases. The CDR3 sequence is CASKEGLTEAFF. The CDR3, as DNA: TGTGCCAGCAAGGAGGGGCTCACTGAAGCTTTCTTT.

The chain is built from TRBV19 and TRBJ1-4; maybe TRBD1 (5 bases). The CDR3 totals 16 residues. Trimming took 7 bases from V and 10 from J, leaving 25 bases between them. Germline V lookup: CDR1 LNHDA, CDR2 SQIVND (reference sequence). The CDR3 region has the DNA TGTGCCAGTAACTCCCCCCTCGGGACGGATCTCGGAAAACTGTTTTTT. Translated, it gives CASNSPLGTDLGKLFF. Looking up the rest from reference TRBV19 and TRBJ1-4 gives the full variable domain: DGGITQSPKYLFRKEGQNVTLSCEQNLNHDAMYWYRQDPGQGLRLIYYSQIVNDFQKGDIAEGYSVSREKKESFPLTVTSAQKNPTAFYLCASNSPLGTDLGKLFFGSGTQLSVL.

CDR3 sequence (DNA): TGTGCCAGCTCACCACCGCAGTTGCAGGGAAGGTCTGGCTACACCTTC. This encodes CASSPPQLQGRSGYTF. The chain couples TRBV18 to TRBJ1-2, with D possibly matching TRBD1 (5 bases). This CDR3 region has 16 residues. Germline assignment: CDR1 KGHSH and CDR2 LQKENI. Between the trimmed V and J ends, which lost 0 bases and 7 bases, there was a span of 18 bases.

The DNA for the CDR3 is TGTGCCAGCAGTTTAACCCCCTACGAGCAGTACTTC. Translated: CASSLTPYEQYF. The J gene is TRBJ2-7, the V gene TRBV12-3 or TRBV12-4; D gene uncertain. The CDR3 consists of 12 residues. The ends were cut back, 2 bases at V and 2 bases at J, with 4 bases in the middle.

The chain combines TRBV9 with TRBJ2-1, with TRBD2 matching 11 bases. V gave up 0 bases and J gave up 9 bases; unmatched junction bases: 8. The CDR3 is 16 residues long. Looked up from germline, CDR1 is SGDLS and CDR2 is YYNGEE. The DNA of the CDR3 is TGTGCCAGCAGCGTAGCGGGTAGCGGGGGGGCAGTTGAGCAGTTCTTC. Translated: CASSVAGSGGAVEQFF.

The chain carries TRBV7-2 and TRBJ1-2, with D possibly matching TRBD1 (5 bases). Germline CDR1 reads SGHTA; CDR2 reads FQGNSA. The CDR3 is made up of 15 amino acids. The V and J ends lost 1 base and 5 bases respectively, with 14 bases between them. In DNA form, the CDR3 reads TGTGCCAGCAGCTTAGACCTAAGCAGGGCGTATGGCTACACCTTC. Translated: CASSLDLSRAYGYTF. Full variable domain (remainder filled in from reference TRBV7-2 and TRBJ1-2): GAGVSQSPSNKVTEKGKDVELRCDPISGHTALYWYRQSLGQGLEFLIYFQGNSAPDKSGLPSDRFSAERTGGSVSTLTIQRTQQEDSAVYLCASSLDLSRAYGYTFGSGTRLTVV.

The chain has TRBV21-1 and TRBJ2-7; TRBD1 is the table's D call and was not checked against the DNA. TRBV21-1 is shown as a pseudogene. The CDR3 loop spans 16 amino acids. The DNA for the CDR3 is TGTGCCAGCAGCCCCCTGGGGACAGGCCACACCTACGAGCAGTACTTC. As protein: CASSPLGTGHTYEQYF.

In nucleotides, the CDR3 is TGCGCCAGCCTCCAGGGAGATGGCGGGGAGCTGTTTTTT. Its translation is CASLQGDGGELFF. The chain carries TRBV5-1 and TRBJ2-2; possibly TRBD1 or TRBD2 for D (5 bases each). The CDR3 covers 13 residues. Trimming pared 7 bases from V and 7 bases from J, leaving 14 bases between. Per the germline V gene, CDR1 is SGHRS and CDR2 is YFSETQ.

This clone showed up just once. This chain connects TRBV5-5 to TRBJ2-1, with D tentatively TRBD1 (6 bases). Germline V gives CDR1 SGHKS, CDR2 YYEKEE (reference sequence). Between the trimmed V and J ends, which lost 4 bases and 4 bases, there was a span of 12 bases. The CDR3 spans 14 residues. In DNA form, the CDR3 reads TGTGCCAGCAGCCGACAGGTTGAGTACAATGAGCAGTTCTTC. Encoded protein: CASSRQVEYNEQFF.

The chain recombines TRBV6-5 with TRBJ1-6; 7 bases line up with TRBD1. J gave up 13 bases and V 10 bases, and 13 bases lay outside the gene matches. Germline V lookup: CDR1 MNHEY, CDR2 SVGAGI. There are 13 residues in the CDR3. The CDR3 nucleotides read TGTGCCACGAGGGGGCCTCCCAATGTCCCCCTCCACTTT. Translating it yields CATRGPPNVPLHF.

The chain couples TRBV3-1 (or the pseudogene TRBV3-2) to TRBJ2-1; D is perhaps TRBD1 (7 bases). This CDR3 has 15 amino acids. V was pared by 7 bases and J by 6 bases, with 19 bases between. Germline V CDR1 and CDR2: LGHDT, YNNKEL (reference sequence). CDR3 nucleotides: TGTGCCAGCACTCGACAGGGAGGTAGGCTCAATGAGCAGTTCTTC. This translates into CASTRQGGRLNEQFF.

This clone has only one observation. The V gene is TRBV5-8, the J gene TRBJ1-1, with 8 bases aligning to TRBD1. Trimming removed 4 bases from V and 3 bases from J; junction bases left unmatched: 8. CDR1 is SGHTS and CDR2 is YDEGEE in the germline V gene. CDR3 length: 15 residues. The chain's CDR3 is CASSDPQGGDTEAFF. CDR3 coding DNA: TGTGCCAGCAGCGACCCACAGGGGGGGGACACTGAAGCTTTCTTT.

V and J are TRBV27 and TRBJ1-1; no definite D call. The CDR3 consists of 13 residues. CDR1 and CDR2 from the germline V gene are MNHEY and SMNVEV (reference sequence). V was trimmed by 6 bases and J by 5 bases, leaving 13 bases between them. The CDR3 DNA reads as TGTGCCAGCAGGGATCGTGGAAGGACTGAAGCTTTCTTT. Amino acids: CASRDRGRTEAFF.

J is TRBJ2-1 and V is TRBV11-3, with D perhaps being TRBD1 or TRBD2 (5 bases each). CDR3 size: 15 residues. V was shortened by 4 bases and J by 0 bases, with 10 bases between the two germline ends. The germline gives CDR1 SGHNT, CDR2 YENEEA. The CDR3 DNA is TGTGCCAGCAGCTGGGACCCGAGCTCCTACAATGAGCAGTTCTTC. Amino acids: CASSWDPSSYNEQFF.

The rearrangement uses TRBV6-5 and TRBJ1-5; TRBD1 might be the D (5 bases). The germline V gene has CDR1 MNHEY and CDR2 SVGAGI. V lost 0 bases and J 3 bases, leaving 9 bases between the germline ends. The CDR3 runs to 15 residues. CDR3 nucleotides: TGTGCCAGCAGTTACTCGGCGACAGCCAATCAGCCCCAGCATTTT. This gives the protein CASSYSATANQPQHF.

This clone appeared once. The gene calls are TRBV5-5 and TRBJ1-6, with 8 bases aligning to TRBD1. V lost 3 bases, J lost 10 bases, and 9 bases stayed unmatched. The germline gives CDR1 SGHKS, CDR2 YYEKEE (reference sequence). There are 15 residues in the CDR3. The CDR3 loop reads CASSYDHRGWSPLHF. The CDR3 DNA follows: TGTGCCAGCAGCTACGATCACAGGGGGTGGTCACCCCTCCACTTT.

The chain couples TRBV19 to TRBJ2-1; 14 nucleotides match TRBD2. The V gene's germline CDR1 is LNHDA and CDR2 SQIVND (reference sequence). V dropped 6 bases and J dropped 4; count of bases not matched to a gene: 20. This CDR3 has 21 amino acids. CDR3 coding DNA: TGTGCCAGTAGGAGGCTGGGAGGTGAGACTAGCGGGGGGGCCGGATACAATGAGCAGTTCTTC. It translates to CASRRLGGETSGGAGYNEQFF.

This chain links TRBV19 with TRBJ1-6; D perhaps matches TRBD1 (6 bases). The CDR3 sequence is 15 residues long. Germline CDR1 and CDR2: LNHDA and SQIVND (reference sequence). V lost 4 bases to trimming and J lost 9 bases, with 16 bases between them. The chain's CDR3 is CASSTGGGEGSPLHF. The DNA of the CDR3 is TGTGCCAGTAGTACTGGGGGCGGAGAGGGTTCACCCCTCCACTTT.

V is TRBV27 and J is TRBJ2-7; 8 bases fit TRBD1. Germline V gene sequence: CDR1 MNHEY, CDR2 SMNVEV (reference sequence). This CDR3 has 20 amino acids. The J segment lost 2 bases and the V segment lost 5 bases, leaving 23 bases of the junction unmatched. The CDR3 reads CASSHRNARDRRPLPYEQYF. CDR3 DNA: TGTGCCAGCAGTCATCGAAACGCCCGGGACAGGCGTCCTCTCCCCTACGAGCAGTACTTC.

The chain is built from TRBV7-9 and TRBJ1-6; D is ambiguous. The V end was cut by 2 bases, the J end by 9 bases, with 11 bases between. There are 14 residues in the CDR3. Germline CDR1 is SEHNR and CDR2 is FQNEAQ (reference sequence). The CDR3 protein is CASSLYTTPSPLHF. As DNA, the CDR3 is TGTGCCAGCAGCTTATACACCACACCTTCACCCCTCCACTTT.

The rearrangement links TRBV6-2 or TRBV6-3 to TRBJ2-3; no clear D gene. Germline V gene sequence: CDR1 MNHEY, CDR2 SVGEGT. V shed 3 bases and J shed 2 bases, with 12 bases lying between them. The CDR3 runs 15 residues. The CDR3, as DNA: TGTGCCAGCAGTTATCACCGCGGATTCACAGATACGCAGTATTTT. The encoded protein is CASSYHRGFTDTQYF.